Here is one TCR beta chain with its context. Its matching antigen is unknown. There were healthy Caucasian individuals from Russia, aged roughly 6 to 90, serving as donors. It was with a sample-barcoded 5' primer and a J-beta primer mix that a second PCR of roughly 7 to 12 cycles was run. TCRdb re-derived calls from the 5' RACE reads in MiXCR, one entry per CDR3 protein. The sample includes hundreds of thousands of distinct CDR3 sequences, about 28% of them seen just once. The data were taken from a study of blood T cells in healthy people across ages. Whole-study results and caveats: It was not known whether donors were CMV positive (a possible confounder of expanded clonotype changes).

Separately, the same data were catalogued under a study of T cells of mothers and their children.

Sequencing was performed on blood. This receptor was identified in a boy aged 2 to 10 in good health.

As DNA, the CDR3 is TGTGCCAGCAGTTATACCCCAGGACAGCCGAAACGCACAGATACGCAGTATTTT. Its protein is CASSYTPGQPKRTDTQYF. J is TRBJ2-3 and V is TRBV6-2 or TRBV6-3, with D perhaps TRBD1 (6 bases). This CDR3 contains 18 residues. V shed 3 bases and J shed 1 base, with 20 bases lying between them. The germline CDR1 and CDR2 sequences are MNHEY and SVGEGT.